One and the same sample provided the 8 T cell receptor beta chains below, sequenced in a study of low-dose radiotherapy and immunotherapy resistance in tumors. Both TCRalpha and TCRbeta chains were reverse transcribed with V-gene-specific primers. A roughly 22-cycle PCR with a constant-region primer and V-primer adapter amplified TCRs. Each CDR3 protein gets one entry after TCRdb re-called the reads with MiXCR. This table holds roughly 95,000 distinct CDR3 sequences, about 20% found once. Sample time point: after trial treatment. Specified treatment: LDRT plus nivolumab, ipilimumab, low-dose cyclophosphamide and aspirin (RACIN trial). The material sequenced was PBMCs, taken after low-dose radiotherapy plus immunotherapy. These receptors were collected from a female donor with ovarian cancer.

This clonotype was observed at least ten times. The DNA for the CDR3 is TGCAGTGCTGGGGGGCAGACCAACTATGGCTACACCTTC. Its protein is CSAGGQTNYGYTF. The chain joins TRBV20-1 to TRBJ1-2, with a possible D match to TRBD1 (6 bases). The length of the CDR3 is 13 residues. Per germline, CDR1 DFQATT and CDR2 SNEGSKA (reference sequence). V lost 5 bases and J lost 2, with 12 bases in between.

The chain is built from TRBV12-3 or TRBV12-4 and TRBJ2-5; D is undetermined. Deletions cut 3 bases from V and 1 base from J, with 12 bases between. The CDR3 sequence is 15 residues long. Written as DNA, the CDR3 is TGTGCCAGCAGTTTCGTGAACGCCCCCCAAGAGACCCAGTACTTC. The encoded protein is CASSFVNAPQETQYF.

V is TRBV11-2 and J is TRBJ1-1; D gene unclear. The CDR3 consists of 14 residues. Trimming stripped 2 bases from V and 4 bases from J, with 11 bases between. The germline CDR1 and CDR2 sequences are SGHAT and FQNNGV. Here the CDR3 reads CASSLNQATTEAFF. The CDR3 DNA is TGTGCCAGCAGCTTAAATCAGGCAACCACTGAAGCTTTCTTT. Complete variable domain (other parts from reference TRBV11-2 and TRBJ1-1): EAGVAQSPRYKIIEKRQSVAFWCNPISGHATLYWYQQILGQGPKLLIQFQNNGVVDDSQLPKDRFSAERLKGVDSTLKIQPAKLEDSAVYLCASSLNQATTEAFFGQGTRLTVV.

This clonotype was counted many times. The V call is TRBV10-2, the J call TRBJ2-7, with D tentatively TRBD1 (6 bases). CDR3 length: 13 residues. Germline V CDR1 and CDR2: WSHSY, SAAADI. V was trimmed by 6 bases and J by 6 bases, leaving 15 bases between them. CDR3 sequence reads: CASRYGTSFEQYF. CDR3 nucleotides: TGCGCCAGCAGATACGGGACAAGTTTCGAGCAGTACTTC.

Many counts were recorded for this clonotype. This chain connects TRBV28 to TRBJ1-5; 10 nucleotides match TRBD1. This CDR3 comprises 14 residues. The J segment lost 5 bases and the V segment lost 5 bases, leaving 3 bases of the junction unmatched. Germline CDR1 and CDR2: MDHEN and SYDVKM. The CDR3 spells CASSGTGAYQPQHF. Written as DNA, the CDR3 is TGTGCCAGCAGTGGGACAGGGGCTTATCAGCCCCAGCATTTT.

This clonotype was observed many times. This chain connects TRBV29-1 to TRBJ2-1, with D perhaps matching TRBD2 (6 bases). Germline CDR1 reads SQVTM; CDR2 reads ANQGSEA. The CDR3 contains 12 residues. Trimming removed 3 bases at V and 4 bases at J, with 7 bases between. The CDR3 DNA reads TGCAGCGTTGATAGCGGTTACAATGAGCAGTTCTTC. Protein sequence: CSVDSGYNEQFF.

The table lists this clonotype with many counts. The chain combines TRBV28 with TRBJ1-4; tentatively, D is TRBD1 (5 bases). The CDR3 covers 14 residues. Looked up from germline, CDR1 is MDHEN and CDR2 is SYDVKM. V was trimmed by 4 bases and J by 7 bases, leaving 13 bases between them. CDR3: CASSYLLGGEKLFF. The CDR3 DNA reads TGTGCCAGCAGTTACTTACTGGGGGGTGAAAAACTGTTTTTT.

This clonotype was detected many times. This sequence joins TRBV20-1 and TRBJ2-2; 7 bases fit TRBD2. From germline, CDR1 is DFQATT and CDR2 SNEGSKA (reference sequence). With V trimmed by 0 bases and J by 5 bases, 9 bases remained unmatched. The CDR3 is 16 amino acids. The CDR3 sequence: CSARDSAGASTGELFF. In nucleotides, the CDR3 is TGCAGTGCTAGAGATTCGGCGGGAGCCAGTACCGGGGAGCTGTTTTTT.